This paragraph reports one T cell receptor (beta chain). These data originate in a study of blood T cell repertoires in COVID-19. At the level of the study: Sites across the United States, Italy and Spain contributed samples from acute and convalescent COVID-19. The analysed material was cDNA or gDNA that came from T cells, B-cell-depleted T cells, or PBMCs.

Per the authors' pipeline: Amplification of reference gene primers provided the estimated nucleated cell counts. The method was immunoSEQ multiplex PCR; TCRdb's version includes in-frame clones alone and lacks a portion of them. The DNA gave D and trimming, while V, J and clone size come from that table. Counted here are about 280,000 clones, about nine tenths occurring once; the ten biggest clones make up around 2.9%. The source is a woman younger than 45 with active or convalescent COVID-19. Sequenced sample: peripheral blood.

CDR3 bases: TGTGCCAGCAGCTCGTTTAGCGGGGGCCCTCCCGGGGAGCTGTTTTTT. Protein sequence: CASSSFSGGPPGELFF. The chain combines TRBV11-3 with TRBJ2-2, with 9 bases aligning to TRBD2. The V gene's germline CDR1 is SGHNT and CDR2 YENEEA. This CDR3 is 16 amino acids long. Germline trimming cut 4 bases from V and 6 bases from J; bases unmatched to any gene: 9.